Shown below are 21 T cell receptor beta chains from a single sample sequenced in a study of T cells in Graves' hyperthyroidism and ophthalmopathy. Regions amplified from RNA transcripts were the TCR beta CDR3 regions. A set of HTBI primers served as the primers for a first-round RT-PCR of the TCR CDR3. MiXCR was run by TCRdb on the multiplex PCR reads, yielding one entry per CDR3 protein. The table lists fewer than 450,000 distinct CDR3 sequences, about 18% of them singletons. Sequenced: blood. These receptors all come from a woman in her 30s with Graves' hyperthyroidism that later progressed to Graves' ophthalmopathy.

This clonotype was seen repeatedly, ten times or more. This chain joins TRBV2 and TRBJ2-7, with 9 bases fitting TRBD1. The CDR3 contains 14 residues. After removal of 7 bases from V and 3 bases from J, the junction contained 7 bases not matched to a gene. Germline assignment: CDR1 SNHLY and CDR2 FYNNEI. In DNA form, the CDR3 reads TGTGCCAGCAAACAGGGGGCCGCATACTACGAGCAGTACTTC. It is translated as CASKQGAAYYEQYF.

The V call is TRBV11-2, the J call TRBJ1-5; TRBD1 aligns across 8 bases. The CDR3 is made up of 15 amino acids. The junction had 9 bases not matched to a gene; V was cut back by 5 bases and J by 6 bases. The V gene's germline CDR1 is SGHAT and CDR2 FQNNGV. The CDR3 DNA follows: TGTGCCAGCAGCCCCGACAGGGGAGGCGTTCAGCCCCAGCATTTT. The encoded protein is CASSPDRGGVQPQHF.

This clonotype was observed once. This could be a read error, since a much larger clone is one nucleotide away. This chain joins TRBV6-1 and TRBJ2-1, with 13 bases that match TRBD2. Germline CDR1 and CDR2: MNHNS and SASEGT. This CDR3 region has 15 residues. Here the CDR3 DNA reads TGTGCCAGCGGTGAACTAGCGGGGGGGCCTAGTGAGCAGTTCTTC. Translating it yields CASGELAGGPSEQFF.

This clonotype occurred many times. The chain carries TRBV18 and TRBJ2-5, with 7 bases identical to TRBD2. Germline-derived CDR1 and CDR2 are KGHSH and LQKENI. The CDR3 is made up of 16 amino acids. V lost 8 bases to trimming and J lost 5 bases; unmatched junction nucleotides: 17. As DNA, the CDR3 is TGTGCCAGCGGGAGGGCTACTCCAGCGACCGGCGAGACCCAGTACTTC. Residues: CASGRATPATGETQYF.

In this sample, this clonotype turned up many times. This chain uses TRBV28 with TRBJ2-7; weak D call: TRBD2 (6 bases). The CDR3 sequence is 15 residues long. Looked up from germline, CDR1 is MDHEN and CDR2 is SYDVKM. Trimming removed 4 bases at V and 6 bases at J, with 19 bases between. The CDR3 protein is CASSSATSRRREQYF. The CDR3 DNA sequence: TGTGCCAGCAGTTCAGCGACTAGTAGGCGCCGCGAGCAGTACTTC. The full variable domain, in which reference TRBV28 and TRBJ2-7 provide the parts outside the CDR3, is DVKVTQSSRYLVKRTGEKVFLECVQDMDHENMFWYRQDPGLGLRLIYFSYDVKMKEKGDIPEGYSVSREKKERFSLILESASTNQTSMYLCASSSATSRRREQYFGPGTRLTVT.

The gene calls are TRBV5-1 and TRBJ1-2; D perhaps matches TRBD1 (5 bases). V shed 5 bases and J shed 4 bases, with 18 bases lying between them. Germline lookup yields CDR1 SGHRS and CDR2 YFSETQ. The CDR3 length is 15 residues. The CDR3 loop is CASRGLGGEFYGYTF. The CDR3 DNA is TGCGCCAGCAGGGGGCTCGGGGGTGAATTCTATGGCTACACCTTC.

This clonotype occurred a few times. The rearrangement uses TRBV20-1 and TRBJ1-6; no clear D gene. Trimming took 3 bases from V and 3 from J, leaving 9 bases between them. From germline, CDR1 is DFQATT and CDR2 SNEGSKA (reference sequence). CDR3 length equals 14 residues. The CDR3 protein is CSASSRVYNSPLHF. The CDR3 DNA reads as TGCAGTGCTAGTTCCAGAGTCTATAATTCACCCCTCCACTTT.

This clonotype was seen many times. The chain combines TRBV5-1 with TRBJ2-5, with 12 bases identical to TRBD2. This CDR3 is 17 amino acids long. Germline CDR1 reads SGHRS; CDR2 reads YFSETQ. The J segment lost 2 bases and the V segment lost 2 bases, leaving 7 bases of the junction unmatched. CDR3 sequence: CASSFSSGRARQETQYF. The CDR3 DNA follows: TGCGCCAGCAGCTTTTCTAGCGGGAGGGCCCGGCAAGAGACCCAGTACTTC.

This clonotype was seen many times. V gene TRBV20-1 combines with J gene TRBJ2-5; TRBD1 matches 12 bases. CDR1 and CDR2 (germline): DFQATT, SNEGSKA (reference sequence). With 5 bases clipped from V and 10 bases from J, the junction kept 23 bases outside the gene matches. The CDR3 length is 18 residues. The CDR3: CSASSTPGQGAFRELQYF. CDR3 coding DNA: TGCAGTGCTTCCTCAACCCCGGGACAGGGGGCCTTTCGGGAGCTCCAGTACTTC.

This clonotype was observed a few times. CDR3 coding DNA: TGTGCCAGCAGCGGCGCCGTCGGGTATACTAACTACGAGCAGTACTTC. It encodes CASSGAVGYTNYEQYF. The rearrangement links TRBV7-9 to TRBJ2-7; D uncertain. CDR3 length: 16 residues. CDR1 is SEHNR and CDR2 is FQNEAQ in the germline V gene (reference sequence). V lost 5 bases to trimming and J lost 3 bases, with 20 bases between them.

This clonotype was observed at least ten times. This chain uses TRBV27 with TRBJ1-1; D is ambiguous. The CDR3 is 16 amino acids. From germline, CDR1 is MNHEY and CDR2 SMNVEV (reference sequence). The ends were cut back, 2 bases at V and 0 bases at J, with 13 bases in the middle. The CDR3 sequence is CASSLEIGRMNTEAFF. The CDR3 nucleotides are TGTGCCAGCAGTTTAGAAATCGGACGGATGAACACTGAAGCTTTCTTT.

This clonotype was seen repeatedly, ten times or more. The chain has TRBV20-1 and TRBJ2-1; weak D call: TRBD2 (5 bases). Deletions cut 5 bases from V and 0 bases from J, with 14 bases between. In germline, CDR1 is DFQATT, CDR2 SNEGSKA (reference sequence). The CDR3 contains 15 residues. The CDR3 is CSALKPGSSYNEQFF. The CDR3 DNA reads as TGCAGTGCTCTGAAGCCGGGGAGCTCCTACAATGAGCAGTTCTTC.

As for this clonotype: The junction does not match germline at one end; this may be a read error. The DNA of the CDR3 is TGCACCAGCAGCTTGGCTCTAGCGGGAGGGAGCACCGGGGAGCTGTTTTTT. Amino acid sequence: CTSSLALAGGSTGELFF. The rearrangement uses TRBV5-1 and TRBJ2-2, with 12 nucleotides matching TRBD2. This CDR3 has 17 residues. Looked up from germline, CDR1 is SGHRS and CDR2 is YFSETQ. Full variable domain (remainder filled in from reference TRBV5-1 and TRBJ2-2): KAGVTQTPRYLIKTRGQQVTLSCSPISGHRSVSWYQQTPGQGLQFLFEYFSETQRNKGNFPGRFSGRQFSNSRSEMNVSTLELGDSALYLCTSSLALAGGSTGELFFGEGSRLTVL.

The gene calls are TRBV28 and TRBJ2-5, with TRBD1 matching over 7 bases. Germline-derived CDR1 and CDR2 are MDHEN and SYDVKM. The ends lost 8 bases at V and 2 bases at J; junction bases unmatched: 14. The CDR3 runs to 16 residues. The CDR3 region is CASGLNTGQHQETQYF. The CDR3 coding sequence is TGTGCCAGCGGCTTAAACACGGGACAGCATCAAGAGACCCAGTACTTC.

The sample holds many counts of this clonotype. V is TRBV28 and J is TRBJ1-2; D is perhaps TRBD1 (5 bases). This CDR3 spans 15 amino acids. Deletions cut 1 base from V and 1 base from J, with 10 bases between. The V gene's germline CDR1 is MDHEN and CDR2 SYDVKM. In nucleotides, the CDR3 is TGTGCCAGCAGTTTATTCGGGGGTGTTAACTATGGCTACACCTTC. Its translation: CASSLFGGVNYGYTF.

The rearrangement uses TRBV11-2 and TRBJ2-1; 10 nucleotides match TRBD2. Germline CDR1 reads SGHAT; CDR2 reads FQNNGV. The CDR3 covers 15 residues. Trimming took 5 bases from V and 5 from J; bases not matched to a gene: 6. The CDR3 coding sequence is TGTGCCAGCAGCATTTTTAGCGGGGGGCACAATGAGCAGTTCTTC. Translating gives CASSIFSGGHNEQFF.

V gene TRBV4-2 combines with J gene TRBJ2-7, with D tentatively TRBD1 (6 bases). The CDR3 extends over 17 amino acids. The germline V gene has CDR1 LGHNA and CDR2 YNFKEQ. V was trimmed by 2 bases and J by 0 bases, leaving 17 bases between them. For the CDR3, the DNA is TGTGCCAGCAGCCAATACCTAGCAGGGGCCTTCTCCTACGAGCAGTACTTC. Its protein is CASSQYLAGAFSYEQYF.

This clonotype was recorded many times. This chain links TRBV15 with TRBJ1-1, with a tentative D call TRBD1 (6 bases). CDR1 is LNHNV and CDR2 is YYDKDF in the germline V gene (reference sequence). This CDR3 has 15 amino acids. Trimming took 2 bases from V and 5 from J, leaving 15 bases between them. CDR3 region: CATSRHHQGWTEAFF. Written as DNA, the CDR3 is TGTGCCACCAGCAGACATCATCAGGGGTGGACTGAAGCTTTCTTT.

This clonotype was picked up many times. The CDR3 DNA is TGTGCCAGCAGCAAAACAGGGAGGATTGAGTATTTT. Its protein product is CASSKTGRIEYF. The chain joins TRBV7-3 to TRBJ2-3; D assignment may be TRBD1 or TRBD2 (6 bases each). The CDR3 covers 12 residues. Trimming removed 5 bases from V and 13 bases from J, with 16 bases in between. Germline lookup yields CDR1 SGHTA and CDR2 FQGTGA.

The chain's CDR3 is CASSPPEIGTDTQYF. CDR3 sequence (DNA): TGTGCCAGCAGTCCCCCAGAGATCGGCACAGATACGCAGTATTTT. The chain uses TRBV6-1 and TRBJ2-3; no definite D call. The germline CDR1 and CDR2 sequences are MNHNS and SASEGT. V was shortened by 5 bases and J by 1 base, with 13 bases between the two germline ends. The CDR3 is 15 residues long.

V usage is TRBV6-1 and J usage is TRBJ1-1; D may be TRBD1 (5 bases). The CDR3 runs to 19 residues. Trimming cost V 10 bases and J 0 bases, with 30 bases left between them. Germline CDR1 reads MNHNS; CDR2 reads SASEGT. The CDR3 region has the DNA TGTGCCACCCGGGGGATGGGTCAGGGCGCACATTTTATGAACACTGAAGCTTTCTTT. Amino acid sequence: CATRGMGQGAHFMNTEAFF.